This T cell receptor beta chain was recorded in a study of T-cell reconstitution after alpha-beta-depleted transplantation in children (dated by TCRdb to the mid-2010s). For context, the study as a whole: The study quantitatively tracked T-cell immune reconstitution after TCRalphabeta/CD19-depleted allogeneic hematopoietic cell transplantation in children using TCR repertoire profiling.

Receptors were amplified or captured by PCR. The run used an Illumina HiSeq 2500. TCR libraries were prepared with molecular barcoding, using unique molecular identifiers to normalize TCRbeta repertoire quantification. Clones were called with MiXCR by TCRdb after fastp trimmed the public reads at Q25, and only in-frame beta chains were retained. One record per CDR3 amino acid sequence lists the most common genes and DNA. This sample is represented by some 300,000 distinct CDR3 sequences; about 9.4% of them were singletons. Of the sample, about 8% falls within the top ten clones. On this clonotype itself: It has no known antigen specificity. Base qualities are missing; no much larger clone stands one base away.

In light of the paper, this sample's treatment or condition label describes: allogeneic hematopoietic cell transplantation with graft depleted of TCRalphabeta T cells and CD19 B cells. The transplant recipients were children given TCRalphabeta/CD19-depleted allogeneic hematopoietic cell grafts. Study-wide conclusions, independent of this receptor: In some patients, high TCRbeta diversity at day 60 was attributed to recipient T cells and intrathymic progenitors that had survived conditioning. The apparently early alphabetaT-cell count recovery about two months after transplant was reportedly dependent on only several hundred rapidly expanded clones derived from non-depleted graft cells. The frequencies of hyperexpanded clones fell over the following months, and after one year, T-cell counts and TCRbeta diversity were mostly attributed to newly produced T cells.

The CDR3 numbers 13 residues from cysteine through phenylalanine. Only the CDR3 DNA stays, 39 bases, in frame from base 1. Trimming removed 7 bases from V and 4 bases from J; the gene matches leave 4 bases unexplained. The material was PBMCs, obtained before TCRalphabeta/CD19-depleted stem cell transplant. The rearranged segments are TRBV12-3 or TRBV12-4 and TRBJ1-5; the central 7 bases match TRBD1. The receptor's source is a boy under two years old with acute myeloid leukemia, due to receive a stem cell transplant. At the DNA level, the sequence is TGTGCCAGCAAGGGGACAGCTAATCAGCCCCAGCATTTT. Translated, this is CASKGTANQPQHF.